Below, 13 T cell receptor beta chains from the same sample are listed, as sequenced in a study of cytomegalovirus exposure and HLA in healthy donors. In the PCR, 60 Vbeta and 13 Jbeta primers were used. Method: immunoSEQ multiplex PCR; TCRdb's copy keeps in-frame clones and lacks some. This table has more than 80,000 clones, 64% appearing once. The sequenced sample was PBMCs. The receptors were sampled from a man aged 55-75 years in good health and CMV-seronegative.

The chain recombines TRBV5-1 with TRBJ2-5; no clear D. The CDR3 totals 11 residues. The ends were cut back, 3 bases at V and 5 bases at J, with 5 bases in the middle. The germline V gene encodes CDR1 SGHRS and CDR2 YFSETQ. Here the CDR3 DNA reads TGCGCCAGCAGCTCCGTGGAGACCCAGTACTTC. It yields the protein CASSSVETQYF.

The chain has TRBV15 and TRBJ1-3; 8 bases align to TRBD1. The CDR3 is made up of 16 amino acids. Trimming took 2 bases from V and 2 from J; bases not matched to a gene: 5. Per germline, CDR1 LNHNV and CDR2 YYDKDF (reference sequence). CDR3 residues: CATSRSADRAGNTIYF. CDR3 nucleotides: TGTGCCACCAGCAGATCCGCGGACAGGGCTGGAAACACCATATATTTT. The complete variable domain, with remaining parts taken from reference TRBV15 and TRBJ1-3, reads DAMVIQNPRYQVTQFGKPVTLSCSQTLNHNVMYWYQQKSSQAPKLLFHYYDKDFNNEADTPDNFQSRRPNTSFCFLDIRSPGLGDTAMYLCATSRSADRAGNTIYFGEGSWLTVV.

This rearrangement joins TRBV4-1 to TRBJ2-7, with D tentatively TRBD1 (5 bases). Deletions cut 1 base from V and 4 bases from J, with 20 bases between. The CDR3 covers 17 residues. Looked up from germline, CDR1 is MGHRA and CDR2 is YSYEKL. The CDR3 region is CASSQVFSPTQDYEQYF. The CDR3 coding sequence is TGCGCCAGCAGCCAAGTCTTTTCCCCGACACAGGATTACGAGCAGTACTTC.

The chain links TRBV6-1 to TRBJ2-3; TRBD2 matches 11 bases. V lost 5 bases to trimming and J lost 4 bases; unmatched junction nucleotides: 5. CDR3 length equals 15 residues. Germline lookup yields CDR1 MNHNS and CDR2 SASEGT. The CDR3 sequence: CASSFSGGASDTQYF. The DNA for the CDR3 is TGTGCCAGCAGTTTTAGCGGGGGGGCCTCAGATACGCAGTATTTT.

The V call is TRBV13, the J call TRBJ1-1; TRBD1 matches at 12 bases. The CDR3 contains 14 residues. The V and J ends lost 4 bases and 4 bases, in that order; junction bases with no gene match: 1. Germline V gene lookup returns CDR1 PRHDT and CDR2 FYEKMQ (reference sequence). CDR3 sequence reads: CASSWDRGLTEAFF. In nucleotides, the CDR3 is TGTGCCAGCAGCTGGGACAGGGGGCTCACTGAAGCTTTCTTT.

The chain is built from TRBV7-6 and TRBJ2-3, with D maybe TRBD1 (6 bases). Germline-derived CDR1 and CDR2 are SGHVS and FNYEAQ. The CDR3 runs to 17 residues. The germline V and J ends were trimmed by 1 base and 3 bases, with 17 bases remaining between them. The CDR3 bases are TGTGCCAGCAGCTTAGTCGGGTCAGGGGCTAGTACAGATACGCAGTATTTT. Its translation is CASSLVGSGASTDTQYF.

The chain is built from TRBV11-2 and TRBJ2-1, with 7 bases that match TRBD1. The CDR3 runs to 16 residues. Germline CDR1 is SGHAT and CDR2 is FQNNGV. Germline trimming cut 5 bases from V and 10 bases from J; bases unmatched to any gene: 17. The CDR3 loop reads CASSPINQGVVEEQFF. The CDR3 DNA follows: TGTGCCAGCAGCCCAATAAATCAGGGGGTGGTTGAGGAGCAGTTCTTC. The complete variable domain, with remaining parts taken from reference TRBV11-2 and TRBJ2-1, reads EAGVAQSPRYKIIEKRQSVAFWCNPISGHATLYWYQQILGQGPKLLIQFQNNGVVDDSQLPKDRFSAERLKGVDSTLKIQPAKLEDSAVYLCASSPINQGVVEEQFFGPGTRLTVL.

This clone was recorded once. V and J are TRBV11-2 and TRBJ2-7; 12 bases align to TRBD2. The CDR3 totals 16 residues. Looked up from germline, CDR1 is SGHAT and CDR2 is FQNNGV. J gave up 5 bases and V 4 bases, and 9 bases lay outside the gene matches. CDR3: CASSSSLAGGGNEQYF. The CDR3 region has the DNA TGTGCCAGCAGCTCCTCACTAGCGGGGGGCGGAAACGAGCAGTACTTC. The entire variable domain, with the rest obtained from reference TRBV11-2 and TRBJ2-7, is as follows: EAGVAQSPRYKIIEKRQSVAFWCNPISGHATLYWYQQILGQGPKLLIQFQNNGVVDDSQLPKDRFSAERLKGVDSTLKIQPAKLEDSAVYLCASSSSLAGGGNEQYFGPGTRLTVT.

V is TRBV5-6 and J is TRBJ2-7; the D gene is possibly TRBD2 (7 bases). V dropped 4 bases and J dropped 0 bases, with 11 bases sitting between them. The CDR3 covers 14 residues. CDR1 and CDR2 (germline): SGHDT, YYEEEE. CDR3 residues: CASSRGGSSYEQYF. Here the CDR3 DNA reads TGTGCCAGCAGCCGCGGGGGCAGCTCCTACGAGCAGTACTTC.

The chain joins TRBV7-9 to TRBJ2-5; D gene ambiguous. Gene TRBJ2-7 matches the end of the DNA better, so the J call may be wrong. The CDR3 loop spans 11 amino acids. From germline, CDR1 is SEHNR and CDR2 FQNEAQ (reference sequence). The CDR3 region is CASSFASEQYF. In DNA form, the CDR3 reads TGTGCCAGCAGCTTTGCGAGCGAGCAGTACTTC.

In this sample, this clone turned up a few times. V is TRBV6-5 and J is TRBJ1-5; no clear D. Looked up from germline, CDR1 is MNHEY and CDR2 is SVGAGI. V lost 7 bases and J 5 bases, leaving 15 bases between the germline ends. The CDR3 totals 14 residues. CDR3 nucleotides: TGTGCCAGCACCCTCCGGGAACCTGATCAGCCCCAGCATTTT. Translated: CASTLREPDQPQHF.

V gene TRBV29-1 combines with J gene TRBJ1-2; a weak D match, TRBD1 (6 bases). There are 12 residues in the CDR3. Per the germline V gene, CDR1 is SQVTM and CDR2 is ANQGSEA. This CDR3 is CSSYRDKDGYTF. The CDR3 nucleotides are TGCAGTAGTTACCGGGACAAAGATGGCTACACCTTC.

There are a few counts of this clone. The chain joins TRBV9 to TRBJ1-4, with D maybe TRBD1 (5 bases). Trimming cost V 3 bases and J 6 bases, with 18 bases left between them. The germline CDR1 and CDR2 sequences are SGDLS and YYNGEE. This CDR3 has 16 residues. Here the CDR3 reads CASSDNEQVTDEKLFF. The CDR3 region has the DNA TGTGCCAGCAGCGATAACGAACAGGTTACAGATGAAAAACTGTTTTTT.